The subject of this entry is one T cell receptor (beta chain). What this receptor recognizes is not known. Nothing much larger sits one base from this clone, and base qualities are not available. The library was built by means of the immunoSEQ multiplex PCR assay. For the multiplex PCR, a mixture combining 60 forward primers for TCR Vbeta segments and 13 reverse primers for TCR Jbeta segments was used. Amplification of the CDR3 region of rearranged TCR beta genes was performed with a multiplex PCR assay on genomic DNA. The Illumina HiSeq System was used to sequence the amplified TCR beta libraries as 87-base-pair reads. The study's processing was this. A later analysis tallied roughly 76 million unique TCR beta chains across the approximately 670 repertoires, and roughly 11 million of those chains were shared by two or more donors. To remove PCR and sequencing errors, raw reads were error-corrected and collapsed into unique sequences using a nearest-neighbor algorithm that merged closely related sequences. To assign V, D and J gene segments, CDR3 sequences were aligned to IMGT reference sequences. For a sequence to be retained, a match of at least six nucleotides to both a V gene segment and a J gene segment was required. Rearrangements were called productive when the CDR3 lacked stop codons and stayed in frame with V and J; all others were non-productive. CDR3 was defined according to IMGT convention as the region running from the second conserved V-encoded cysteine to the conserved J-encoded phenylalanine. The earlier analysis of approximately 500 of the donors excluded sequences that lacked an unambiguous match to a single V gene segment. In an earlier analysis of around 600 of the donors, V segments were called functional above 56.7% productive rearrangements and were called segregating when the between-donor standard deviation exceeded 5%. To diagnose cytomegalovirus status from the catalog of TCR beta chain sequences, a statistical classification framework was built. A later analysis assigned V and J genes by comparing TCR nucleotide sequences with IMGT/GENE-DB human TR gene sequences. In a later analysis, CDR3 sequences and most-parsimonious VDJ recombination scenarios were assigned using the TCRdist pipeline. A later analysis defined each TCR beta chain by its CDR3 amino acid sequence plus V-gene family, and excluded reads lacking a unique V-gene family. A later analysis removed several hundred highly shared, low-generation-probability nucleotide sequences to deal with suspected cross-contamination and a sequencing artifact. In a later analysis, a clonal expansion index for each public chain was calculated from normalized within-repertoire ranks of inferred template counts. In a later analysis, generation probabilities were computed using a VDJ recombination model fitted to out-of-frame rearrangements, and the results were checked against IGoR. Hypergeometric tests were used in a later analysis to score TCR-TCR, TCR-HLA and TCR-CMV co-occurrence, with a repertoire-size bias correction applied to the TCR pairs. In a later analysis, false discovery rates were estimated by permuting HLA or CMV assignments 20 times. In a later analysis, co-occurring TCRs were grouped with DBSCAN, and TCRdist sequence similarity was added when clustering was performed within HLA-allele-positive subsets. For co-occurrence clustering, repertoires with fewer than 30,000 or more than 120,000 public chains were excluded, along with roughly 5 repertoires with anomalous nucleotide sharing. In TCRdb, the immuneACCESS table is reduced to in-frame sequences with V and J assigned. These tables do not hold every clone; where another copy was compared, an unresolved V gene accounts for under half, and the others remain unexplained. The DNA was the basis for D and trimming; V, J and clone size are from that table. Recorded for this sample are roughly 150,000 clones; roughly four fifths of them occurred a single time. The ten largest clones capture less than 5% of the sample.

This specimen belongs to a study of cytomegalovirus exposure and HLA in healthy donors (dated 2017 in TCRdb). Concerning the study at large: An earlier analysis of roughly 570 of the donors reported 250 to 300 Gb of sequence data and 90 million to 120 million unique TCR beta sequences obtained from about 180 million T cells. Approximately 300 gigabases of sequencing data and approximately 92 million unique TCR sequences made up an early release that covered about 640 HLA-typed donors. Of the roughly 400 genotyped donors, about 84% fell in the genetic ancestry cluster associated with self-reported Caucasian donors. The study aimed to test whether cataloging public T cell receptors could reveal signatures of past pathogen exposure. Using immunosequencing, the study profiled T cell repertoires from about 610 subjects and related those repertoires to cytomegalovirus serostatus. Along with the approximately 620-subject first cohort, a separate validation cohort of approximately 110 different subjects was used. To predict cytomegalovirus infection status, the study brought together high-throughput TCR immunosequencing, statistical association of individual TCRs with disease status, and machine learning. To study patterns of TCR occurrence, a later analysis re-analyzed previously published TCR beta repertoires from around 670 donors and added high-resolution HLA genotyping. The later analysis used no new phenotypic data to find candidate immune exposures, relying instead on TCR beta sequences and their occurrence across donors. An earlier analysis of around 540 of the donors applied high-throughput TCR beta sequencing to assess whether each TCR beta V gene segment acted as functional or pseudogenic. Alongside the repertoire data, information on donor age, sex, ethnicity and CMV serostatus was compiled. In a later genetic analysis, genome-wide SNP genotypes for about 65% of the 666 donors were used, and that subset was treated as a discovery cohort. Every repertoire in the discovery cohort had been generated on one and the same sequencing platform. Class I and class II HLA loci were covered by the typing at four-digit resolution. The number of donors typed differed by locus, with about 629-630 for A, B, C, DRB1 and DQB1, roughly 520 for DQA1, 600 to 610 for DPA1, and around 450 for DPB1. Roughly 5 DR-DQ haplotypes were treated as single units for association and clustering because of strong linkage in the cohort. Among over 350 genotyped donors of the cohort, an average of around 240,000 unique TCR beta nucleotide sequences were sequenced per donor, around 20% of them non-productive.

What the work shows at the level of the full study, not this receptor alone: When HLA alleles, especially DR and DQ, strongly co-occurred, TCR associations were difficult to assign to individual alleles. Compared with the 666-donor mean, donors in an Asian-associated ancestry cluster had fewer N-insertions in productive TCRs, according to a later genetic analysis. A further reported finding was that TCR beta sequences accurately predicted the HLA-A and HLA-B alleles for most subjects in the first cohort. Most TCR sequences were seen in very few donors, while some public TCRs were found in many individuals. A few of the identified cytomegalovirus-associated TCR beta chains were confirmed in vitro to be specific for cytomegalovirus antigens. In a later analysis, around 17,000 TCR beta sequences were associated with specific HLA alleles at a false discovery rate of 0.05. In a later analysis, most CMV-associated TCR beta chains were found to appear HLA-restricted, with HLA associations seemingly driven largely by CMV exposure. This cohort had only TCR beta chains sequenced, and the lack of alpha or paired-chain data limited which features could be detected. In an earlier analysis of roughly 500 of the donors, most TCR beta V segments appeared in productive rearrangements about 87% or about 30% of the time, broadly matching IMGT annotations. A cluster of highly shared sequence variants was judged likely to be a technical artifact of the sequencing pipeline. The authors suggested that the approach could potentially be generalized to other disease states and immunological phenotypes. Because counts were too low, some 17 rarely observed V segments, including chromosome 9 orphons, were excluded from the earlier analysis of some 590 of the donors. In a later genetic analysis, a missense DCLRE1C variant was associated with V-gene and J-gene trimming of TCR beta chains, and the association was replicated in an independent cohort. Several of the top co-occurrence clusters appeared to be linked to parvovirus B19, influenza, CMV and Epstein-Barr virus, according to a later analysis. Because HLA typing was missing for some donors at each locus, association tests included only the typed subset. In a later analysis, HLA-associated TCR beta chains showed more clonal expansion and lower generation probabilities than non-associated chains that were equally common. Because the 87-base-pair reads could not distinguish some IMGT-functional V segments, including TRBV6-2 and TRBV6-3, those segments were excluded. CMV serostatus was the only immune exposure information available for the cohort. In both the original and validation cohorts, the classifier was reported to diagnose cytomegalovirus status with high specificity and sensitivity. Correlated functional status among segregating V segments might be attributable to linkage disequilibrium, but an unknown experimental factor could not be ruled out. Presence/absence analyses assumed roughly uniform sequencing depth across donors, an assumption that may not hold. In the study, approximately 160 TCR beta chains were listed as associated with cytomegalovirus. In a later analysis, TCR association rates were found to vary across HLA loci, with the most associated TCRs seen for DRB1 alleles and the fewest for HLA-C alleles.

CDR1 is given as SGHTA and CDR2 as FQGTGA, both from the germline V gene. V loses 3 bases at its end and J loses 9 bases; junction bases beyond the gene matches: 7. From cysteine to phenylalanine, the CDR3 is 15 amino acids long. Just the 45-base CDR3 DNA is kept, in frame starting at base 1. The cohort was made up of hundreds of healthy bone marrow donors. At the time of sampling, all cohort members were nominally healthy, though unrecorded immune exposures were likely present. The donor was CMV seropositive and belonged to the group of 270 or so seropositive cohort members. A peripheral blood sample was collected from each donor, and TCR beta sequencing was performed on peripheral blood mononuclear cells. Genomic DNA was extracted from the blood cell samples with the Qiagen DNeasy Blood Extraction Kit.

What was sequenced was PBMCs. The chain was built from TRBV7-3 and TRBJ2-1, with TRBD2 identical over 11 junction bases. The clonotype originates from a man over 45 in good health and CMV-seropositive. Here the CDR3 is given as CASSLTSGASGEQFF. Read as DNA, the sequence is TGTGCCAGCAGCTTGACTAGCGGGGCCTCGGGTGAGCAGTTCTTC. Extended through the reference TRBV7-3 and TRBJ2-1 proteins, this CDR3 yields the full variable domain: GAGVSQTPSNKVTEKGKYVELRCDPISGHTALYWYRQSLGQGPEFLIYFQGTGAADDSGLPNDRFFAVRPEGSVSTLKIQRTERGDSAVYLCASSLTSGASGEQFFGPGTRLTVL.